This passage covers 3 T cell receptor beta chains from one sample sequenced in a study of OX40 agonist ivuxolimab in advanced cancers. The table came from immunoSEQ multiplex PCR; TCRdb's copy has only in-frame clones and leaves some out. This repertoire shows 60,000 to 75,000 clones, approximately 80% found once; its top ten account for under 1.5%. Sequencing was performed on CD4+ or CD8+ T cells sorted from blood, taken in a trial of the OX40 agonist ivuxolimab. The receptors shown here come from an adult with an advanced solid tumor such as melanoma, head and neck, liver or kidney cancer.

This clone has a single count. This rearrangement joins TRBV19 to TRBJ1-5; no reliable D call. The CDR3 totals 14 residues. Germline V gene sequence: CDR1 LNHDA, CDR2 SQIVND (reference sequence). V dropped 7 bases and J dropped 7 bases, with 17 bases sitting between them. Here the CDR3 reads CASTTGFGNQPQHF. The CDR3 coding sequence is TGTGCCAGTACAACCGGGTTTGGGAACCAGCCCCAGCATTTT.

The chain is built from TRBV7-9 and TRBJ2-5; a possible D gene is TRBD2 (5 bases). The CDR3 has 14 residues. Germline-derived CDR1 and CDR2 are SEHNR and FQNEAQ (reference sequence). V lost 0 bases to trimming and J lost 5 bases, with 10 bases between them. CDR3 sequence: CASSLAGRLETQYF. The DNA for the CDR3 is TGTGCCAGCAGCTTAGCGGGGAGACTCGAGACCCAGTACTTC.

The chain combines TRBV30 with TRBJ1-4, with D uncertain. V was pared by 0 bases and J by 0 bases, with 8 bases between. CDR3 size: 15 residues. Germline V gives CDR1 GTSNPN, CDR2 SVGIG (reference sequence). The CDR3 reads CAWSVKGATNEKLFF. Written as DNA, the CDR3 is TGTGCCTGGAGTGTAAAGGGCGCAACTAATGAAAAACTGTTTTTT.